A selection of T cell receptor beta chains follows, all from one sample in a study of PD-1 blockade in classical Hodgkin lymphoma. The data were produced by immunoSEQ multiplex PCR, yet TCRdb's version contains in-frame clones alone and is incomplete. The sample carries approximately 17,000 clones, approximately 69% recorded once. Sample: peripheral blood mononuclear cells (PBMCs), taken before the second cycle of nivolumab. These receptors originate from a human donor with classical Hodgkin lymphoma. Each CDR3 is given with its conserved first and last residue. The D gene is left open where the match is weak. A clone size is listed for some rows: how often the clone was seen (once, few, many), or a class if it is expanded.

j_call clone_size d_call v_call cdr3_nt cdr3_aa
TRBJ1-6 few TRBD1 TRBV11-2 TGTGCCAGCAGCCCAGGGGGCCGGAATTCACCCCTCCACTTT CASSPGGRNSPLHF
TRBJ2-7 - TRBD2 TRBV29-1 TGCAGCGTTCTAGCGGGAGATACCTACGAGCAGTACTTC CSVLAGDTYEQYF
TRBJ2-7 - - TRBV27 TGTGCCAGCGGCTTCTACGAGCAGTACTTC CASGFYEQYF
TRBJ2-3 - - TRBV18 TGTGCCAGCTCATCAAGTTCGGTGCGGGAAAATTTT CASSSSSVRENF
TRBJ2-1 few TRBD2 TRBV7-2 TGTGCCAGCAGCTTTGGACTAGCGGGAGTTCCCAATGAGCAGTTCTTC CASSFGLAGVPNEQFF
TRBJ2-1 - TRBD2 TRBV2 TGTGCCAGCAGAGACCTGGGACTAGCGGGATGGAATGAGCAGTTCTTC CASRDLGLAGWNEQFF
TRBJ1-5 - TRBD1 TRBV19 TGTGCCAGTAGGCCAGAACAGGGGAGCGGCAATCAGCCCCAGCATTTT CASRPEQGSGNQPQHF
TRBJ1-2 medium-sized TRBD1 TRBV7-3 TGTGCCAGCAGCGAGGGACAGAGTTATGGCTACACCTTC CASSEGQSYGYTF
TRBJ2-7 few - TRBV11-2 TGTGCCAGCAGCTTATTGACGGGAAGCTACGAGCAGTACTTC CASSLLTGSYEQYF
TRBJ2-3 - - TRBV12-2 TGTGCAAGTCGCCCGGATTTACTAGCGGGAGCAACAGATACGCAGTATTTT CASRPDLLAGATDTQYF
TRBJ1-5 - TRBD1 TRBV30 TGTGCCTGTCAGACAGGGGGACCTCAGCCCCAGCATTTT CACQTGGPQPQHF
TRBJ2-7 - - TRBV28 TGTGCCAGCACTGAATCGGGACTCGAATCCTACGAGCAGTACTTC CASTESGLESYEQYF
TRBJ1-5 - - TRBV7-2 TGTGCCAGCAGCTTGTTCAGGGGAGACAATCAGCCCCAGCATTTT CASSLFRGDNQPQHF
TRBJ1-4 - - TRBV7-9 TGTGCCAGCAGCTTAGGTCGGGGACATGAAAAACTGTTTTTT CASSLGRGHEKLFF
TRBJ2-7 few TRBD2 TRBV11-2 TGTGCCAGCAGCTTAGCGGGAGGGGACTACGAGCAGTACTTC CASSLAGGDYEQYF
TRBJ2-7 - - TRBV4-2 TGTGCCAGCAGCCAAGAAACGGGAACGACCTACGAGCAGTACTTC CASSQETGTTYEQYF
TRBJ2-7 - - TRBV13 TGTGCCAGCAGCTCCCCGAGCTCCTACGAGCAGTACTTC CASSSPSSYEQYF
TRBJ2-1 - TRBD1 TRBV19 TGTGCCAGTAGTATAGCCCGACAGGGGATGAATGAGCAGTTCTTC CASSIARQGMNEQFF
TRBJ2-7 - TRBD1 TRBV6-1 TGTGCCAGCAGTGGGACAGGATTTCCCTACGAGCAGTACTTC CASSGTGFPYEQYF
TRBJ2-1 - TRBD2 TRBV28 TGTGCCAGCAGTTCCTCTAGCGGAGGGGACAATGAGCAGTTCTTC CASSSSSGGDNEQFF
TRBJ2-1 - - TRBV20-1 TGCAGTGCCGCGCGGGTGCGTGAGCAGTTCTTC CSAARVREQFF
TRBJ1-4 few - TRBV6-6 TGTGCCAGCAGAGGACGAAATGAAAAACTGTTTTTT CASRGRNEKLFF
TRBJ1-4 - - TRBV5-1 TGCGCCAGCAGCCTGGGCACCGGGAACTCTAATGAAAAACTGTTTTTT CASSLGTGNSNEKLFF
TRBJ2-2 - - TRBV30 TGTGCCTGGAATGAACAGAACACCGGGGAGCTGTTTTTT CAWNEQNTGELFF
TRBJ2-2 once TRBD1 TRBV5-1 TGCGCCAGCAGCCCTGGACAGGGGATCCGGAACGGGGAGCTGTTTTTT CASSPGQGIRNGELFF
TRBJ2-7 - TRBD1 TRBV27 TGTGCCAGCAGTTCCCTGGGACAGACCTACGAGCAGTACTTC CASSSLGQTYEQYF
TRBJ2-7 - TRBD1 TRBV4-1 TGCGCCAGCAGCCGTGGACAGGGGCGAGGGGGAGAGCAGTACTTC CASSRGQGRGGEQYF
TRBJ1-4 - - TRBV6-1 TGTGCCACCACGAAAATTTGGGTGGCTAATGAAAAACTGTTTTTT CATTKIWVANEKLFF
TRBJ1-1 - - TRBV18 TGTGCCAGCTCACCCCTAACGGGGAACACTGAAGCTTTCTTT CASSPLTGNTEAFF
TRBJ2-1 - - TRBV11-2 TGTGCCAGCAGCTTAGGTTTCAATGAGCAGTTCTTC CASSLGFNEQFF
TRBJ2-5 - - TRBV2 TGTGCCAGCAGGACAGACCAAGAGACCCAGTACTTC CASRTDQETQYF
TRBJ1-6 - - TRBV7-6 TGTGCCAGCAGCTTAGCGACGGGTAATTCACCCCTCCACTTT CASSLATGNSPLHF
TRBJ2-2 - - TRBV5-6 TGTGCCAGCAGCCCGTTGGGGGGAGCCGGGGAGCTGTTTTTT CASSPLGGAGELFF
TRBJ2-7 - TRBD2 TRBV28 TGTGCCAGCAGTTTAGGGGGGGAGGGCCTTGGGCAGTACTTC CASSLGGEGLGQYF
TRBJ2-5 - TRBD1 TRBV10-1 TGCGCCAGCAGTGAGACCGGGACAGGGGGTGGAGAGACCCAGTACTTC CASSETGTGGGETQYF
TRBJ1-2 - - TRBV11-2 TGTGCCAGCAGCTTAAGGGCAGGCTCTAACTATGGCTACACCTTC CASSLRAGSNYGYTF
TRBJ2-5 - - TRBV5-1 TGCGCCAGCAGCTTGGACAATCCAGAGACCCAGTACTTC CASSLDNPETQYF
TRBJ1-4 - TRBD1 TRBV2 TGTGCCAAAAGGGACAGTGGGACTGAAAAACTGTTTTTT CAKRDSGTEKLFF
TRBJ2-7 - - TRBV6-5 TGTGCCAGCAGTTACTCGGGGCAGTCGCCCTACGAGCAGTACTTC CASSYSGQSPYEQYF
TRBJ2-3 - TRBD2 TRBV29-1 TGCAGCGTTGAAGATCCAGAAGCGGGAGGGAGCACAGATACGCAGTATTTT CSVEDPEAGGSTDTQYF
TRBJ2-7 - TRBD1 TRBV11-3 TGTGCCAGCAGCATTCGGACAGGGGGCAAACACGAGCAGTACTTC CASSIRTGGKHEQYF
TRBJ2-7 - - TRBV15 TGTGCCACCAGCAGAGCAAAGGCTTCCTACGAGCAGTACTTC CATSRAKASYEQYF
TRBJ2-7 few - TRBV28 TGTGCCAGCAGTTCCAACACACTCGGACAGCTCTCCTACGAGCAGTACTTC CASSSNTLGQLSYEQYF
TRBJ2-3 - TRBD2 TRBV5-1 TGCGCCAGCAGCTTGGGATGGGCGCGGGAGGGGTTCACAGATACGCAGTATTTT CASSLGWAREGFTDTQYF
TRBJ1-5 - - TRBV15 TGTGCCACCAGCGCTTTGAGGGATCAGCCCCAGCATTTT CATSALRDQPQHF
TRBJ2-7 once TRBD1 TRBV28 TGTGCCAGCAGACCGGGACAGGGGGCGACCGAGCAGTACTTC CASRPGQGATEQYF
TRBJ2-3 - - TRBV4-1 TGCGCCAGCAGCCAAGGCCGACAGAGGGATACGCAGTATTTT CASSQGRQRDTQYF
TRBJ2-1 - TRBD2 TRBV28 TGTGCCAGCAGTTTATGGCGGGAGAAGGTAAATGAGCAGTTCTTC CASSLWREKVNEQFF
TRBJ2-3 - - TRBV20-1 TGCAGTGCTAGCGGTGAAAATACGCAGTATTTT CSASGENTQYF